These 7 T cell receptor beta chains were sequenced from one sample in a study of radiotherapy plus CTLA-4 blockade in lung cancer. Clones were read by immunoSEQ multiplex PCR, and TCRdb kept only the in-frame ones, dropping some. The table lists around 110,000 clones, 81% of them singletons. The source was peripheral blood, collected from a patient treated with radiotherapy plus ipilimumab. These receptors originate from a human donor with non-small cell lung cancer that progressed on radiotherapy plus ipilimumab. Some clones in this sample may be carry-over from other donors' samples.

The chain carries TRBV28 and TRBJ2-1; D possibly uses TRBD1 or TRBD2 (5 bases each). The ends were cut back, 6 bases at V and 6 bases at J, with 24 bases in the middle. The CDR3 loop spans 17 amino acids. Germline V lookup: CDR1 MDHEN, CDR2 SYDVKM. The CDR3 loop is CASRTTVGAGWGNEQFF. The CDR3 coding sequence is TGTGCCAGCAGAACTACCGTCGGGGCAGGGTGGGGCAATGAGCAGTTCTTC.

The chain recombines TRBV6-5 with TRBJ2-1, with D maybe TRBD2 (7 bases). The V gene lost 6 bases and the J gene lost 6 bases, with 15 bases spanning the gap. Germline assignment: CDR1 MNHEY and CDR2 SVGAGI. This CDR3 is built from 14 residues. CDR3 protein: CASRALGGANEQFF. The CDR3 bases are TGTGCCAGCAGAGCCCTTGGGGGGGCCAATGAGCAGTTCTTC.

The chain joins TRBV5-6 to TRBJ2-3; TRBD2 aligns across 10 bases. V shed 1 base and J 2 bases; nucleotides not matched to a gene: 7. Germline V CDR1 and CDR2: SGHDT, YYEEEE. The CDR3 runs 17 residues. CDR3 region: CASSLFRTSGFTDTQYF. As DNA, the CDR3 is TGTGCCAGCAGCTTGTTCCGGACTAGCGGCTTCACAGATACGCAGTATTTT.

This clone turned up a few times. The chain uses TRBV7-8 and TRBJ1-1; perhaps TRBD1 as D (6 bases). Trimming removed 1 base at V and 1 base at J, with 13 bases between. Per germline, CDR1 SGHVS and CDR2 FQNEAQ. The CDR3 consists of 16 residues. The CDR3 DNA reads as TGTGCCAGCAGCTTAGGGGGGCTCGTGACGAACACTGAAGCTTTCTTT. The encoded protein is CASSLGGLVTNTEAFF.

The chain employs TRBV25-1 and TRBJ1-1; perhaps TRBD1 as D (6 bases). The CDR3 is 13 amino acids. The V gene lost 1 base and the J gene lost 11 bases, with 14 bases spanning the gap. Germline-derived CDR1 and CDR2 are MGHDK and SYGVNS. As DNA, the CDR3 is TGTGCCAGCAGTGAATCGAGCGGGGGGCAGGCTTTCTTT. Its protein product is CASSESSGGQAFF.

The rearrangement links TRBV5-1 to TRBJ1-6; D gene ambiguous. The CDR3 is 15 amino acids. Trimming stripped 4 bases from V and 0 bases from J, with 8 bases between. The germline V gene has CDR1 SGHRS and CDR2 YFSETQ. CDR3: CASSPANSYNSPLHF. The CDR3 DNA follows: TGCGCCAGCAGCCCCGCCAACTCCTATAATTCACCCCTCCACTTT.

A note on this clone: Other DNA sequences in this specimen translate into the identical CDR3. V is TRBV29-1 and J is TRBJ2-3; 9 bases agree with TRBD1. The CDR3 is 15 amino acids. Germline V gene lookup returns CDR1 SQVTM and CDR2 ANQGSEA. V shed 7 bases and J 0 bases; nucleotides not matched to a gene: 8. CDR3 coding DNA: TGCAGCGCCGGGGGACAGGGCCATAGCACAGATACGCAGTATTTT. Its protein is CSAGGQGHSTDTQYF.